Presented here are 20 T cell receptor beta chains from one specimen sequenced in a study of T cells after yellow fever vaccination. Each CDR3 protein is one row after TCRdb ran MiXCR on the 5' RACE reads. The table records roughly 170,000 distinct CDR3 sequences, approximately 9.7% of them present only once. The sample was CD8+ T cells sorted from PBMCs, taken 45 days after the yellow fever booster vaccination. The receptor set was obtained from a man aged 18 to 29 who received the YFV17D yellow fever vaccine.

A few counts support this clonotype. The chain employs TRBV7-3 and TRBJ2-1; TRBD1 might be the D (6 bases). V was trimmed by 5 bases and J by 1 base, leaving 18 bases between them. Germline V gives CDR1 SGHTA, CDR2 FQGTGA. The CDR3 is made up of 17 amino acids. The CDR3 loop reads CASSGATGLRSYNEQFF. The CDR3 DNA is TGTGCCAGCAGCGGGGCAACAGGGCTTAGGTCCTACAATGAGCAGTTCTTC.

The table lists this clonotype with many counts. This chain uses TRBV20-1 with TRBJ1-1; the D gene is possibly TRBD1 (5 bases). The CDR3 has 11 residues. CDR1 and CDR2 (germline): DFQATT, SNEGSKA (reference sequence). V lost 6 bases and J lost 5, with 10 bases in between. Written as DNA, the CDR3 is TGCAGTGCCCGGGGGGTAACTGAAGCTTTCTTT. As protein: CSARGVTEAFF.

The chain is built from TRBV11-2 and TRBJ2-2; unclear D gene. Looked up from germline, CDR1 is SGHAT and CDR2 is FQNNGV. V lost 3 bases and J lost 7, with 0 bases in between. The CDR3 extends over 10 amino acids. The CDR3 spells CASSFGELFF. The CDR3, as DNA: TGTGCCAGCAGCTTCGGGGAGCTGTTTTTT.

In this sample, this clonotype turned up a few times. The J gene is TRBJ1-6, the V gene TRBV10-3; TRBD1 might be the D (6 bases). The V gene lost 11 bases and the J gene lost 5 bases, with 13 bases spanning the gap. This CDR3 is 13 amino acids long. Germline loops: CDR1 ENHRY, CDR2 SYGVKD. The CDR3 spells CASSGHNNSPLHF. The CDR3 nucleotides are TGTGCCTCCTCGGGACACAATAATTCACCCCTCCACTTT.

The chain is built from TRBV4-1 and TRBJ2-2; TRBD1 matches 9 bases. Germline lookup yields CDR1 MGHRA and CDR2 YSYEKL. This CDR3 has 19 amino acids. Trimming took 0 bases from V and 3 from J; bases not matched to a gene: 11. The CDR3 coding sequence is TGCGCCAGCAGCCAAGAATATTTGGGGACAGGGACTTACACCGGGGAGCTGTTTTTT. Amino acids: CASSQEYLGTGTYTGELFF.

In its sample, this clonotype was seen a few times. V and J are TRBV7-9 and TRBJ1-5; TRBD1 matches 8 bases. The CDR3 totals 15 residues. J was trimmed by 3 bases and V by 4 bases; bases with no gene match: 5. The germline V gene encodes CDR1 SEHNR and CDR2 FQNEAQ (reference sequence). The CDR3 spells CASSSGQGDNQPQHF. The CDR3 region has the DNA TGTGCCAGCAGCTCAGGACAGGGCGACAATCAGCCCCAGCATTTT.

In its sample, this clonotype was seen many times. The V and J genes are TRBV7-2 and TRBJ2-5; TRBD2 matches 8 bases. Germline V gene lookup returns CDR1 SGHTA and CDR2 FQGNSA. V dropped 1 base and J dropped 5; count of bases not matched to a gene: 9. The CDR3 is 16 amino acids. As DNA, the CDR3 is TGTGCCAGCAGCTTAGTAGGCGGGGGGCTAGGGGAGACCCAGTACTTC. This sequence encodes CASSLVGGGLGETQYF.

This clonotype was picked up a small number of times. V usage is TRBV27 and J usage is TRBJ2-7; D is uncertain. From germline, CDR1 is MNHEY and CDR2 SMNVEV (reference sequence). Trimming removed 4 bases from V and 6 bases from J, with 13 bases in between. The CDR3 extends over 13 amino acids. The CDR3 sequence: CASSSMSRPEQYF. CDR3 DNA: TGTGCCAGCAGTTCGATGTCGAGGCCCGAGCAGTACTTC.

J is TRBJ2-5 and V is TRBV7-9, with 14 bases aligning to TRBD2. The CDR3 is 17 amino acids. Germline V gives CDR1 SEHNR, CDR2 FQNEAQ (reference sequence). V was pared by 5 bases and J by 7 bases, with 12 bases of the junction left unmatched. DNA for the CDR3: TGTGCCAGCAGCCAAGGACTAGCGGGGGGCGGACCCGCGACCCAGTACTTC. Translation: CASSQGLAGGGPATQYF.

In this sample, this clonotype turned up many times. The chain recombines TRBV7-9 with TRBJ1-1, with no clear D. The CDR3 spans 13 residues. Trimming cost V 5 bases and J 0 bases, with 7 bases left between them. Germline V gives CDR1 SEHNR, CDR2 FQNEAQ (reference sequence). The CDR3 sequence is CASSVVMNTEAFF. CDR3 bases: TGTGCCAGCAGCGTCGTCATGAACACTGAAGCTTTCTTT.

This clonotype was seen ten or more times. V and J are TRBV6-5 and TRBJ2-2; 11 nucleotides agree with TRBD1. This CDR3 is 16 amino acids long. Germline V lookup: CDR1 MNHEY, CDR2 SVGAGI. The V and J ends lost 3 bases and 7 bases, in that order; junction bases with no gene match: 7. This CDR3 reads CASSYSGQGGYGELFF. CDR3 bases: TGTGCCAGCAGTTATTCGGGACAGGGGGGGTACGGGGAGCTGTTTTTT.

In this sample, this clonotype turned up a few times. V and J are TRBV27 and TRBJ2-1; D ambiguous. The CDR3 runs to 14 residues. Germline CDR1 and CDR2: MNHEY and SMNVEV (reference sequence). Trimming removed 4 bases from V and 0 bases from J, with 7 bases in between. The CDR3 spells CASSYKSSYNEQFF. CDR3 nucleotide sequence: TGTGCCAGCAGTTACAAGAGCTCCTACAATGAGCAGTTCTTC.

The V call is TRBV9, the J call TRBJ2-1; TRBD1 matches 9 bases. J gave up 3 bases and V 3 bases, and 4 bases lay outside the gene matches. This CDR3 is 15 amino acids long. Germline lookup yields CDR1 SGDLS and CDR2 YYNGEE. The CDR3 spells CASSDRDRVYNEQFF. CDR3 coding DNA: TGTGCCAGCAGCGACCGGGACAGGGTCTACAATGAGCAGTTCTTC.

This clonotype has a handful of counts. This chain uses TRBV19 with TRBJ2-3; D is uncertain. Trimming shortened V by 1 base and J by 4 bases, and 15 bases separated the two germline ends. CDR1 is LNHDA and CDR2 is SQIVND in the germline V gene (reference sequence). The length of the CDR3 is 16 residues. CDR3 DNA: TGTGCCAGTAGTATAGTGGGCAGCGTAAACCCAGATACGCAGTATTTT. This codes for CASSIVGSVNPDTQYF.

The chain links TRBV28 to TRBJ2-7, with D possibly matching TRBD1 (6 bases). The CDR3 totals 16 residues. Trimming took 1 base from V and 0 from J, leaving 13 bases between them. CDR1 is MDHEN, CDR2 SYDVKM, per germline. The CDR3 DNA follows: TGTGCCAGCAGTTTATTTCGTCTGGACAGCTCCTACGAGCAGTACTTC. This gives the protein CASSLFRLDSSYEQYF.

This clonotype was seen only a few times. CDR3 protein: CASSQDGANYEQYF. The CDR3 DNA sequence: TGCGCCAGCAGCCAAGATGGGGCAAACTACGAGCAGTACTTC. V usage is TRBV4-3 and J usage is TRBJ2-7; weak D call: TRBD1 (5 bases). The CDR3 runs to 14 residues. The V gene's germline CDR1 is LGHNA and CDR2 YSLEER. Trimming cost V 0 bases and J 3 bases, with 9 bases left between them.

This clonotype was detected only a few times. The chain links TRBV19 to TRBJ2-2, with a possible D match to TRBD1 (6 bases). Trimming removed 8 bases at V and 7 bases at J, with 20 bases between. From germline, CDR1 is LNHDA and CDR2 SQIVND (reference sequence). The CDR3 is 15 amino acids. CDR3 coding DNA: TGTGCCAGTGGTTCATGGCAGGGGTCAAACGGGGAGCTGTTTTTT. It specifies CASGSWQGSNGELFF.

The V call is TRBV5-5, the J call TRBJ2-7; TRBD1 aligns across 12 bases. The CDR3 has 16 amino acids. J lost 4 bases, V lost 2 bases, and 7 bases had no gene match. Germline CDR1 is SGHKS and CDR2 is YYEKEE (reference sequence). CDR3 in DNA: TGTGCCAGCAGCTTCCCACCGGGACAGGGGGCTTACGAGCAGTACTTC. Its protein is CASSFPPGQGAYEQYF.

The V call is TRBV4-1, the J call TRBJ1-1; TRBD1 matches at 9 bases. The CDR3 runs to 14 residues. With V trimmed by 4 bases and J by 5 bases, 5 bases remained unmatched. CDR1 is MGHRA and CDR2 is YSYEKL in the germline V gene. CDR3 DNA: TGCGCCAGCAGCCTTCCCGGACAGGGGACTGAAGCTTTCTTT. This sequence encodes CASSLPGQGTEAFF.

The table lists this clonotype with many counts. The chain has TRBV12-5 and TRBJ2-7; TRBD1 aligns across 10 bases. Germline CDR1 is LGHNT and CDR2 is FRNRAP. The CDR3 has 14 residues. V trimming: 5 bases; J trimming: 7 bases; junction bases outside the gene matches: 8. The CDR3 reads CASGPGTGVIEQYF. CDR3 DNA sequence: TGTGCTAGTGGTCCCGGGACAGGGGTCATAGAGCAGTACTTC.